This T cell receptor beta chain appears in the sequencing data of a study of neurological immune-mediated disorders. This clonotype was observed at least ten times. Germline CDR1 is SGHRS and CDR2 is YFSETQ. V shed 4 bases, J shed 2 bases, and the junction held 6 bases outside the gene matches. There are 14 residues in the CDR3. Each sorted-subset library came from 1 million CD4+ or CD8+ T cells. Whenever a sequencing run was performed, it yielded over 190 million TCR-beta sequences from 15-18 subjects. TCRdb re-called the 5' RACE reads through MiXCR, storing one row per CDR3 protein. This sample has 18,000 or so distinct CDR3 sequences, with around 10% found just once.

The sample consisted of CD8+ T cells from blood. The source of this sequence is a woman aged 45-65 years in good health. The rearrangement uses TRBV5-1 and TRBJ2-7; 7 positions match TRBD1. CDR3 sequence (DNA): TGCGCCAGCAGCAACCGACAGGGCCCCTACGAGCAGTACTTC. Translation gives CASSNRQGPYEQYF.